This is a list of T cell receptor beta chains from one sample in a study of blood T cell repertoires in COVID-19. Clones were sequenced by immunoSEQ multiplex PCR, and TCRdb holds only the in-frame ones, with some missing. In the table there are more than 150,000 clones, around 75% of which are singletons. The sample taken for sequencing was peripheral blood. The receptors originated from an elderly woman with acute or convalescent COVID-19. The CDR3 runs from the conserved cysteine through the conserved F or W. The D gene is left open where the match is weak. Not every row has a clone size; where given, it reads once, few, many or a size class.

size | J | V | D | CDR3 | DNA
. | TRBJ1-2 | TRBV6-5 | TRBD1 | CASRTSGGRDYTF | TGTGCCAGCAGGACATCAGGGGGAAGGGACTACACCTTC
. | TRBJ2-2 | TRBV6-5 | . | CASSYSSTGELFF | TGTGCCAGCAGTTACTCGAGCACCGGGGAGCTGTTTTTT
. | TRBJ1-1 | TRBV10-2 | . | CASRAGIGLTEAFF | TGCGCCAGCAGGGCAGGGATCGGCCTCACTGAAGCTTTCTTT
. | TRBJ2-5 | TRBV5-1 | . | CASSVGTTQETQYF | TGCGCCAGCAGCGTGGGGACAACCCAAGAGACCCAGTACTTC
once | TRBJ2-7 | TRBV5-1 | . | CASSSDSYYEQYF | TGCGCCAGCAGCTCGGACAGCTATTACGAGCAGTACTTC
. | TRBJ1-5 | TRBV5-1 | TRBD1 | CASSLDGTGPSQPQHF | TGCGCCAGCAGCTTGGATGGGACAGGCCCTAGTCAGCCCCAGCATTTT
few | TRBJ2-7 | TRBV19 | . | CASSRNIFSYEQYF | TGTGCCAGTAGTCGAAACATTTTCTCCTACGAGCAGTACTTC
. | TRBJ1-2 | TRBV5-1 | . | CASSLDDRAFGGYTF | TGCGCCAGCAGCTTGGACGACAGAGCTTTTGGCGGCTACACCTTC
. | TRBJ2-5 | TRBV5-1 | TRBD2 | CASSLAGRGNTETQYF | TGCGCCAGCAGCTTGGCCGGGAGGGGTAATACGGAGACCCAGTACTTC
. | TRBJ2-3 | TRBV7-9 | . | CASSSSGDTQYF | TGTGCCAGCAGCTCGTCGGGAGATACGCAGTATTTT
. | TRBJ1-2 | TRBV7-3 | TRBD1 | CASSAGQGLGYTF | TGTGCCAGCAGCGCGGGACAGGGGCTGGGCTACACCTTC
. | TRBJ2-3 | TRBV5-1 | . | CASSKEGYTPTDTQYF | TGCGCCAGCAGCAAGGAGGGGTATACCCCTACAGATACGCAGTATTTT
. | TRBJ2-5 | TRBV19 | TRBD2 | CASSIAMIAGGIRETQYF | TGTGCCAGTAGTATAGCTATGATTGCGGGGGGGATACGGGAGACCCAGTACTTC
. | TRBJ1-2 | TRBV18 | TRBD1 | CASSQIGTGTYGYTF | TGTGCCAGCTCCCAGATAGGGACAGGGACCTATGGCTACACCTTC
. | TRBJ2-5 | TRBV5-4 | TRBD1 | CASSSGTAALETQYF | TGTGCCAGCAGCTCTGGGACAGCTGCTCTGGAGACCCAGTACTTC
. | TRBJ2-5 | TRBV27 | TRBD1 | CASSFQGQGRGTQYF | TGTGCCAGCAGTTTCCAAGGACAGGGCCGGGGGACCCAGTACTTC
. | TRBJ2-2 | TRBV2 | TRBD2 | CASRGGLAGGTGELFF | TGTGCCAGCAGGGGCGGACTAGCGGGAGGCACCGGGGAGCTGTTTTTT
once | TRBJ2-7 | TRBV30 | TRBD2 | CASTIGGGGEQYF | TGTGCCTCAACCATCGGAGGCGGGGGAGAGCAGTACTTC
once | TRBJ1-1 | TRBV5-4 | TRBD1 | CASSHRDRGDTEAFF | TGTGCCAGCAGCCACCGGGACAGGGGGGACACTGAAGCTTTCTTT
. | TRBJ1-5 | TRBV29-1 | . | CSVVDRPNQPQHF | TGCAGCGTGGTCGACAGGCCTAATCAGCCCCAGCATTTT
once | TRBJ1-3 | TRBV3-1/TRBV3-2 | . | CASSVSGVENTIYF | TGTGCCAGCAGCGTATCGGGGGTGGAAAACACCATATATTTT
. | TRBJ2-3 | TRBV23-1 | TRBD2 | CASSQSKPTLLARTYNRTDTQYF | TGCGCCAGCAGTCAATCGAAGCCGACATTACTAGCGCGAACCTACAACCGCACAGATACGCAGTATTTT
once | TRBJ2-7 | TRBV7-2 | TRBD2 | CASRQTSGPYEQYF | TGTGCCAGCAGACAAACTAGCGGACCCTACGAGCAGTACTTC
. | TRBJ2-7 | TRBV19 | . | CASSEDYGEQYF | TGTGCCAGTAGTGAGGACTACGGCGAGCAGTACTTC
once | TRBJ2-1 | TRBV6-5 | TRBD2 | CASSYHRGGSYNEQFF | TGTGCCAGCAGTTATCACCGGGGGGGCTCCTACAATGAGCAGTTCTTC
. | TRBJ1-6 | TRBV11-2 | TRBD1 | CASSWGQGRVPLHF | TGTGCCAGCAGCTGGGGACAGGGAAGGGTACCCCTCCACTTT
. | TRBJ1-1 | TRBV6-5 | TRBD1 | CASSRGGAGTEAFF | TGTGCCAGCAGTAGAGGGGGCGCGGGCACTGAAGCTTTCTTT
. | TRBJ1-3 | TRBV6-5 | . | CASTLDGSSGNTIYF | TGTGCCAGCACCCTGGACGGGAGCTCTGGAAACACCATATATTTT